This entry features one T cell receptor beta chain sequence. Clones were sequenced by immunoSEQ multiplex PCR, and TCRdb holds only the in-frame ones, with some missing. This table has more than 250,000 clones, 80% to 90% appearing once. This sample was included in a study of blood T cell repertoires in COVID-19. V lost 5 bases and J lost 8; bases outside the gene matches: 7. This CDR3 spans 13 amino acids. CDR1 and CDR2 from the germline V gene are MNHEY and SMNVEV (reference sequence). Participants were aged about 18 to 90 years, lived in over 20 US areas, and enrolled virtually. Clinical history reported by participants formed the basis on which cohorts were assigned. Cohort 3 recovered donors had two negative PCRs, clearance, or symptom resolution.

This sequence was found in a man aged 25 to 40 who had recovered from COVID-19. The chain is built from TRBV27 and TRBJ1-1, with TRBD1 matching 8 bases. The sequenced sample was PBMCs or T cells enriched from blood (not recorded which). Written as DNA, the CDR3 is TGTGCCAGCAGTCCCGGACAGGGTAGAGAAGCTTTCTTT. Residues: CASSPGQGREAFF.